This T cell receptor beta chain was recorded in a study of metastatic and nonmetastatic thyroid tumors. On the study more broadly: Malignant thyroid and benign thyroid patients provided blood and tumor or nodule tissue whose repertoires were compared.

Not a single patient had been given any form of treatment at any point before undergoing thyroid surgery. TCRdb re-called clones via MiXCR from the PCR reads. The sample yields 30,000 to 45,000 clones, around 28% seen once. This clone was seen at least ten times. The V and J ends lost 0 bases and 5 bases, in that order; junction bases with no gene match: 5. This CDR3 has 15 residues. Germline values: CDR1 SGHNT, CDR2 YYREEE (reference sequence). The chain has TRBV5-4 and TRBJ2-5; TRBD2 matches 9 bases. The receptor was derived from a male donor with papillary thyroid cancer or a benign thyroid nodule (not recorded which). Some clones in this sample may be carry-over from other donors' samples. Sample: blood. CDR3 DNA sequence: TGTGCCAGCAGCTTGGTGTTAGCGGGAGTGGAGACCCAGTACTTC. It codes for CASSLVLAGVETQYF.